This passage covers 6 T cell receptor beta chains from one sample sequenced in a study of blood T cell repertoires in COVID-19. The data were produced by immunoSEQ multiplex PCR, yet TCRdb's version contains in-frame clones alone and is incomplete. This table has around 65,000 clones, approximately 90% appearing once. The specimen sequenced was peripheral blood. These receptors all stem from a human donor in a cohort sampled during active COVID-19.

This rearrangement joins TRBV19 to TRBJ2-6; 12 bases fit TRBD1. The CDR3 is made up of 18 amino acids. Germline lookup yields CDR1 LNHDA and CDR2 SQIVND (reference sequence). Losses at the gene ends were 4 bases for V and 2 bases for J; bases not matched to a gene: 6. CDR3 sequence (DNA): TGTGCCAGTAGTACCTCCGGGACAGGGGGCACTGGGGCCAACGTCCTGACTTTC. It encodes CASSTSGTGGTGANVLTF.

The CDR3 reads CASSQQAGPQETQYF. The DNA for the CDR3 is TGTGCCAGCAGCCAACAAGCGGGCCCCCAGGAGACCCAGTACTTC. The chain couples TRBV7-9 to TRBJ2-5, with a tentative D call TRBD2 (6 bases). The ends were cut back, 5 bases at V and 5 bases at J, with 18 bases in the middle. This CDR3 region has 15 residues. CDR1 and CDR2 (germline): SEHNR, FQNEAQ (reference sequence).

The V gene is TRBV29-1, the J gene TRBJ2-3, with D possibly matching TRBD1 (5 bases). V gave up 4 bases and J gave up 0 bases, with 8 bases separating them. Germline CDR1 reads SQVTM; CDR2 reads ANQGSEA. This CDR3 comprises 13 residues. The CDR3 DNA reads TGCAGCGTTGCGACAGCGAGCACAGATACGCAGTATTTT. It is translated as CSVATASTDTQYF.

The chain employs TRBV24-1 and TRBJ2-1; D unresolved. The ends were cut back, 5 bases at V and 8 bases at J, with 18 bases in the middle. Germline assignment: CDR1 KGHDR and CDR2 SFDVKD. CDR3 length equals 15 residues. DNA for the CDR3: TGTGCCACCAGTGGGAACCGACAATACACGGATGAGCAGTTCTTC. Protein sequence: CATSGNRQYTDEQFF.

The CDR3 DNA reads TGCAGCGTTGAAGGGACAAGCCAAGAGACCCAGTACTTC. Protein product: CSVEGTSQETQYF. The chain uses TRBV29-1 and TRBJ2-5; weak D call: TRBD1 (5 bases). Trimming left V 1 base short and J 1 base short, with 7 bases between. The CDR3 consists of 13 residues. Germline CDR1 reads SQVTM; CDR2 reads ANQGSEA.

CDR3 in amino acids: CASSGPGTSGREAYNEQFF. For the CDR3, the DNA is TGTGCCAGCAGTGGACCTGGGACTAGCGGGAGGGAGGCCTACAATGAGCAGTTCTTC. This chain connects TRBV27 to TRBJ2-1, with 16 bases lining up with TRBD2. The CDR3 runs to 19 residues. V shed 5 bases, J shed 2 bases, and the junction held 9 bases outside the gene matches. Germline CDR1 MNHEY, CDR2 SMNVEV (reference sequence).